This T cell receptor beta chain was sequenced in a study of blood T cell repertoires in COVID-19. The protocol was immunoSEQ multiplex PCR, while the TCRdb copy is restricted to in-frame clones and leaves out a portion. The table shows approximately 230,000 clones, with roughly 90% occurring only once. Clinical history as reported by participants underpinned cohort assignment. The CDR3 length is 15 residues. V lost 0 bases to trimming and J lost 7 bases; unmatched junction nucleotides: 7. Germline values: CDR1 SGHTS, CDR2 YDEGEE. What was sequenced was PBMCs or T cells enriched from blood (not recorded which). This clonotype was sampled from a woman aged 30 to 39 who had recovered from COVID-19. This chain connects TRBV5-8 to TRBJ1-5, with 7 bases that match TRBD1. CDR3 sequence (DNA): TGTGCCAGCAGCTTGGTACCAGGGGGTTGGCAGCCCCAGCATTTT. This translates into CASSLVPGGWQPQHF.